This TCR beta chain was captured by sequencing in a study of cytomegalovirus exposure and HLA in healthy donors. PCR employed 60 Vbeta and 13 Jbeta primers. As handled by the study authors: Later work found tens of millions of unique TCR beta chains, with some 11 million shared. The assay was immunoSEQ multiplex PCR, and TCRdb's table has in-frame clones only and misses some. V and J calls and clone size come straight from that table; D and trimming were deduced from the DNA. The sample consists of about 200,000 clones, about four fifths of them appearing once. The CDR3 contains 15 residues. Germline V gene lookup returns CDR1 MNHNY and CDR2 SVGAGI (reference sequence). V shed 2 bases and J 8 bases; nucleotides not matched to a gene: 5.

J is TRBJ1-6 and V is TRBV6-6, with 8 bases that match TRBD1. Sequenced sample: PBMCs. The source is a male donor in good health and CMV-seropositive. The CDR3 nucleotides are TGTGCCAGCAGTTACGACAGGGGCCCAGATTCACCCCTCCACTTT. Amino acids: CASSYDRGPDSPLHF.